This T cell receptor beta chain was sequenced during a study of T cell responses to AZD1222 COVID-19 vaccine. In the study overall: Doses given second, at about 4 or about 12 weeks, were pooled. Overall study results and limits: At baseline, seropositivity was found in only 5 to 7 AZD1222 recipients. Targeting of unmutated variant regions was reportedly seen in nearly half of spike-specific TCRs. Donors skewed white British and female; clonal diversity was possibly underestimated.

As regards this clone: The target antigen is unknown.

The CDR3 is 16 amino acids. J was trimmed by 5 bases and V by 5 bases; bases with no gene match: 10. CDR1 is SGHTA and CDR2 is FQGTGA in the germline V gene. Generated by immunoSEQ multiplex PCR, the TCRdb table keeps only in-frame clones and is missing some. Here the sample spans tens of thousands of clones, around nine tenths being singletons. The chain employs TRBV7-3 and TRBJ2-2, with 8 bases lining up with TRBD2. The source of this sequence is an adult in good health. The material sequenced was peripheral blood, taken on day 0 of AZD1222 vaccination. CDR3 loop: CASSPGGGGMTGELFF. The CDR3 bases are TGTGCCAGCAGCCCCGGGGGGGGCGGAATGACCGGGGAGCTGTTTTTT.